This T cell receptor beta chain emerged from a study of blood T cell repertoires in COVID-19. TCRdb's copy holds only in-frame clones and misses some; the assay was immunoSEQ multiplex PCR. The sample includes approximately 270,000 clones, 80% to 95% seen only once; the top ten take about 3%. CDR3 length: 19 residues. The germline V gene encodes CDR1 MNHEY and CDR2 SMNVEV (reference sequence). V shed 5 bases, J shed 1 base, and the junction held 19 bases outside the gene matches. The clonotype originates from a man aged 40-49 years who had been exposed to COVID-19. The chain is built from TRBV27 and TRBJ1-2; 7 bases line up with TRBD1. The sequenced sample consisted of PBMCs or T cells enriched from blood (not recorded which). The CDR3 nucleotides read TGTGCCAGCAGTGACCTTTTCCGAACCAGGGGGGTCCTTAACTATGGCTACACCTTC. Its translation is CASSDLFRTRGVLNYGYTF.